This TCR beta chain was sequenced in a study of blood T cell repertoires in COVID-19. Across the study: T cells, B-cell-depleted T cells, or PBMCs supplied cDNA or gDNA.

Data came from immunoSEQ multiplex PCR; TCRdb stores just in-frame clones and leaves some out. The sample lists around 200,000 clones, around nine tenths occurring once. This CDR3 has 14 residues. CDR1 and CDR2 (germline): LGHNT, FRNRAP. Trimming removed 6 bases from V and 3 bases from J; junction bases left unmatched: 7. The chain combines TRBV12-5 with TRBJ2-5, with 7 nucleotides matching TRBD1. The source material was peripheral blood. The source is a man aged 35-49 years with active or convalescent COVID-19. CDR3 in amino acids: CASGLQGTKETQYF. The CDR3 region has the DNA TGTGCTAGTGGGCTACAGGGGACAAAAGAGACCCAGTACTTC.